This TCR beta chain derives from a study of TIL therapy for anti-PD-1-resistant metastatic lung cancer. Germline V gene sequence: CDR1 MNHEY, CDR2 SVGAGI. The CDR3 extends over 15 amino acids. Trimming cost V 0 bases and J 4 bases; bases outside gene matches: 4. Time point denoted: pre-treatment sample, taken before nivolumab and TIL therapy. The libraries were made with immunoSEQ v3. Sequencing used immunoSEQ multiplex PCR; TCRdb keeps in-frame clones, though not all of them. The sample has about 57,000 clones, 79% seen once. The material sequenced was blood, taken at baseline. V is TRBV6-5 and J is TRBJ2-7, with 9 bases lining up with TRBD2. This TCR came from a woman between 30 and 85 years old with non-small cell lung cancer. CDR3 DNA: TGTGCCAGCAGTTACTCGACACTAGCGGGTTACGAGCAGTACTTC. Its translation: CASSYSTLAGYEQYF.